These 15 T cell receptor beta chains share one sample of origin, sequenced in a study of T cell responses to AZD1222 COVID-19 vaccine. Clones were sequenced by immunoSEQ multiplex PCR, and TCRdb holds only the in-frame ones, with some missing. The data hold 160,000 or so clones, with about nine tenths observed a single time. Sample: peripheral blood, taken on day 0 of AZD1222 vaccination. These receptors all stem from an adult in good health.

The genes are TRBV4-1 and TRBJ2-7, with 7 bases that match TRBD2. Germline assignment: CDR1 MGHRA and CDR2 YSYEKL. The CDR3 extends over 14 amino acids. Trimming removed 3 bases from V and 7 bases from J; junction bases left unmatched: 9. The CDR3 DNA sequence: TGCGCCAGCAGCCATCGTCCCCCGGGAGGAGAGCAGTACTTC. It yields the protein CASSHRPPGGEQYF.

The CDR3 is CASSVETGTDTQYF. The CDR3 DNA is TGTGCCAGCAGCGTAGAAACCGGCACAGATACGCAGTATTTT. The chain has TRBV9 and TRBJ2-3; D unclear. This CDR3 region has 14 residues. From germline, CDR1 is SGDLS and CDR2 YYNGEE. The V and J ends lost 0 bases and 1 base respectively, with 6 bases between them. Based on the CDR3 plus reference TRBV9 and TRBJ2-3, the full variable domain is DSGVTQTPKHLITATGQRVTLRCSPRSGDLSVYWYQQSLDQGLQFLIQYYNGEERAKGNILERFSAQQFPDLHSELNLSSLELGDSALYFCASSVETGTDTQYFGPGTRLTVL.

The chain employs TRBV7-9 and TRBJ1-2, with D perhaps matching TRBD1 (6 bases). V was clipped by 5 bases and J by 1 base, with 29 bases between them. From germline, CDR1 is SEHNR and CDR2 FQNEAQ (reference sequence). The CDR3 is 20 residues long. The CDR3 region is CASSNPAGMAGDPLNYGYTF. The CDR3 nucleotides are TGTGCCAGCAGCAACCCCGCGGGGATGGCAGGGGACCCTCTTAACTATGGCTACACCTTC.

The rearrangement links TRBV7-2 to TRBJ2-1; D remains unclear. CDR3 length: 17 amino acids. Trimming shortened V by 7 bases and J by 0 bases, and 19 bases separated the two germline ends. Germline assignment: CDR1 SGHTA and CDR2 FQGNSA. CDR3 coding DNA: TGTGCCAGCACCCAACTGGGCCTCCACTCCTCCTACAATGAGCAGTTCTTC. Its protein is CASTQLGLHSSYNEQFF.

The chain combines TRBV11-2 with TRBJ2-1; D assignment may be TRBD1 or TRBD2 (5 bases each). The germline V and J ends were trimmed by 6 bases and 7 bases, with 19 bases remaining between them. This CDR3 has 15 residues. Germline values: CDR1 SGHAT, CDR2 FQNNGV. CDR3 coding DNA: TGTGCCAGCAGGTCCAAGTGGGACCGCGAAAATGAGCAGTTCTTC. This sequence encodes CASRSKWDRENEQFF.

V is TRBV13 and J is TRBJ2-2, with 7 bases aligning to TRBD2. V gave up 1 base and J gave up 4 bases; unmatched junction bases: 3. The CDR3 length is 15 residues. The germline CDR1 and CDR2 sequences are PRHDT and FYEKMQ (reference sequence). CDR3 amino acids: CASSLEGLLTGELFF. CDR3 sequence (DNA): TGTGCCAGCAGCTTAGAGGGACTACTCACCGGGGAGCTGTTTTTT.

This chain uses TRBV19 with TRBJ2-7; 8 nucleotides match TRBD2. The V gene end was trimmed by 5 bases and the J gene end by 3 bases; junction bases not matched to a gene: 9. The CDR3 is 15 residues long. The V gene's germline CDR1 is LNHDA and CDR2 SQIVND (reference sequence). The CDR3 nucleotides read TGTGCCAGTAGTCTGTCTAGCGGGTCCGGCTACGAGCAGTACTTC. It encodes CASSLSSGSGYEQYF.

This chain uses TRBV4-3 with TRBJ1-6, with 8 bases lining up with TRBD1. There are 15 residues in the CDR3. The germline V gene encodes CDR1 LGHNA and CDR2 YSLEER. V was clipped by 3 bases and J by 8 bases; unmatched bases: 6. In nucleotides, the CDR3 is TGCGCCAGCAGCCAGGACCAGGGGGCGGATTCACCCCTCCACTTT. This gives the protein CASSQDQGADSPLHF.

The rearrangement links TRBV29-1 to TRBJ2-7, with TRBD1 matching 10 bases. The ends lost 6 bases at V and 2 bases at J; junction bases unmatched: 7. Germline V gene data show CDR1 as SQVTM and CDR2 as ANQGSEA. This CDR3 contains 14 residues. The CDR3 sequence: CSVAGGQGAYEQYF. The CDR3, as DNA: TGCAGCGTGGCAGGCGGACAGGGGGCCTACGAGCAGTACTTC.

This clone has only a few counts. The chain is built from TRBV10-3 and TRBJ1-3; 8 nucleotides align to TRBD1. The CDR3 runs to 15 residues. From germline, CDR1 is ENHRY and CDR2 SYGVKD. The V gene end was trimmed by 4 bases and the J gene end by 4 bases; junction bases not matched to a gene: 6. CDR3 nucleotides: TGTGCCATCAGTGGGGACAGGCCCCTCGGAAACACCATATATTTT. As protein: CAISGDRPLGNTIYF.

The genes are TRBV7-2 and TRBJ1-6, with 9 bases fitting TRBD1. After removal of 5 bases from V and 9 bases from J, the junction contained 11 bases not matched to a gene. The CDR3 sequence is 16 residues long. The V gene's germline CDR1 is SGHTA and CDR2 FQGNSA. The CDR3 region is CASSPRPDRGPSPLHF. For the CDR3, the DNA is TGTGCCAGCAGCCCCAGACCGGACAGGGGACCTTCACCCCTCCACTTT.

The V and J genes are TRBV15 and TRBJ1-6; D unresolved. Germline CDR1 reads LNHNV; CDR2 reads YYDKDF (reference sequence). CDR3 length equals 14 residues. The germline V and J ends were trimmed by 0 bases and 8 bases, with 8 bases remaining between them. The CDR3 bases are TGTGCCACCAGCAGAGATGATGGGTATTCACCCCTCCACTTT. This sequence encodes CATSRDDGYSPLHF.

The chain uses TRBV27 and TRBJ1-4, with TRBD1 matching 8 bases. The junction had 12 bases not matched to a gene; V was cut back by 5 bases and J by 7 bases. The CDR3 contains 16 residues. The germline V gene encodes CDR1 MNHEY and CDR2 SMNVEV (reference sequence). The CDR3, as DNA: TGTGCCAGCAGTGACCTATGGGACAGGTTAATTGAAAAACTGTTTTTT. Its translation: CASSDLWDRLIEKLFF. Using reference TRBV27 and TRBJ1-4 for the parts outside the CDR3, the full variable domain is EAQVTQNPRYLITVTGKKLTVTCSQNMNHEYMSWYRQDPGLGLRQIYYSMNVEVTDKGDVPEGYKVSRKEKRNFPLILESPSPNQTSLYFCASSDLWDRLIEKLFFGSGTQLSVL.

The gene calls are TRBV14 and TRBJ2-1, with D unresolved. Trimming shortened V by 4 bases and J by 5 bases, and 12 bases separated the two germline ends. Looked up from germline, CDR1 is SGHDN and CDR2 is FVKESK. The CDR3 sequence is 14 residues long. The CDR3 here is CASSLLDGDNEQFF. In nucleotides, the CDR3 is TGTGCCAGCAGCCTGTTGGACGGAGACAATGAGCAGTTCTTC. The full variable domain, with the rest looked up from reference TRBV14 and TRBJ2-1, is EAGVTQFPSHSVIEKGQTVTLRCDPISGHDNLYWYRRVMGKEIKFLLHFVKESKQDESGMPNNRFLAERTGGTYSTLKVQPAELEDSGVYFCASSLLDGDNEQFFGPGTRLTVL.

This rearrangement joins TRBV24-1 to TRBJ2-3, with no clear D. Per germline, CDR1 KGHDR and CDR2 SFDVKD. This CDR3 has 16 amino acids. Between the trimmed V and J ends, which lost 5 bases and 0 bases, there was a span of 14 bases. Written as DNA, the CDR3 is TGTGCCACCAGTGCGGCGATAGAAGAGAGCACAGATACGCAGTATTTT. Amino acids: CATSAAIEESTDTQYF.